This T cell receptor (beta chain) comes out of a study of blood T cell repertoires in COVID-19 (dated by TCRdb to 2018 to 2021). Background for the entire study: The collaborator samples originated in the United States, Italy and Spain and spanned the acute and convalescent phases of COVID-19. The material from the prospective study consisted of cDNA or gDNA derived from T cells, B-cell-depleted T cells, or PBMCs. Deeply sampled blood TCRbeta repertoires from subjects exposed to, actively infected with, or recovered from COVID-19 were included in the dataset. The repertoires were made available in a free public database intended to serve as a resource for research on the immune response to SARS-CoV-2. Samples came from the ongoing ImmuneRACE study (first 160 participants) plus 1,254 subjects from 6 global collaborators. A de-identified subject ID, COVID-19 status, age in years and sex were almost always included in the sample metadata. Where available, HLA class I and class II types were obtained from metadata supplied by the sample provider rather than from assay-based typing. General conclusions and limits of the study: How much clinical and demographic metadata was included differed by source and by participant, and the metadata was provided uncurated.

Samples from volunteer blood donors who had recovered from COVID-19 were contributed by a second Seattle source. The collaborating institutions used their own protocols to collect whole blood in K2EDTA tubes. For TCRbeta analysis, collaborators shipped samples as frozen whole blood, isolated PBMCs, or DNA extracted from either of those sample types. The immunoSEQ Assay, a bias-controlled multiplex PCR, was used to amplify TCRbeta CDR3 regions from genomic DNA. The authors' pipeline ran thus. The number of nucleated cells in each sample was estimated by amplification of reference gene primers within the assay. To quantify the absolute abundance of each unique TCRbeta CDR3 rearrangement, sequence reads were collapsed and filtered. For each sample, productive Simpson clonality was calculated as the square root of Simpson's diversity index across productive rearrangements. Not all clones reach the TCRdb copy of this immuneACCESS table, which keeps in-frame sequences only. Checked studies attribute under half of the gap to unresolved V genes and leave the rest unexplained. V and J calls and clone size follow that table, whereas D and trimming were derived from the DNA. This sample is represented by about 240,000 clones; approximately 84% of them were singletons. The ten biggest clones cover around 2.9% of the sample.

To note about this clone: Its recognized antigen is unknown. No base qualities exist here, and no much larger clone lies one base off it.

Trimmed from V: 2 bases; trimmed from J: 3 bases; junction bases lacking a gene match: 3. The germline V gene provides CDR1 WSHSY and CDR2 SAAADI. The CDR3 starts with the cysteine, ends with the phenylalanine, and has 14 residues. CDR3 DNA is the only sequence kept; it has 42 bases, read in frame from the first base. Source material: peripheral blood. This TCR was sampled from a woman aged 30 to 39 who had recovered from COVID-19. The rearrangement joined TRBV10-2 to TRBJ1-2; 7 central bases correspond to TRBD1. The nucleotides read TGCGCCAGCAGTGAGGGGACAGCTTACTATGGCTACACCTTC. It codes for CASSEGTAYYGYTF.